This T cell receptor beta chain was identified in a study of T cells after yellow fever vaccination. Regarding the study as a whole: The study found a weaker secondary response that peaked faster, day 5 versus 15. Overall, a small share of clonotypes was seen in both CD4 and CD8 compartments. Bulk-population clonotypes that are abundant could appear as contaminants in FACS-sorted repertoires.

Synthesis of TCR cDNA relied on 5'RACE template switching, which attached a universal primer site and UMIs. TCRdb reanalysed the 5' RACE reads using MiXCR and keeps one entry per CDR3 protein. Of 400,000 or so distinct CDR3 sequences listed, more than 9% were seen once; the top ten hold more than 15%. As regards this clonotype: The target antigen is unknown.

The sequences come from PBMCs, collected on the day of the first yellow fever vaccination. The sequence was collected from a man aged 18-30 years who received the YFV17D yellow fever vaccine.

As DNA, the CDR3 is TGCAGTGCTAGGCCCCCTAGCGGCCAAGGTATTCAGTACTTC. Its protein product is CSARPPSGQGIQYF. The chain combines TRBV20-1 with TRBJ2-4; TRBD2 agrees at 7 bases. V gave up 3 bases and J gave up 10 bases; unmatched junction bases: 12. CDR1 is DFQATT, CDR2 SNEGSKA, per germline (reference sequence). CDR3 length equals 14 residues.